This T cell receptor beta chain was retrieved from a study of cytomegalovirus exposure and HLA in healthy donors. Across the study: Drawn from HLA-typed donors, approximately 85 million unique TCRs were held in an early data release. Study-wide results and limits: It was reportedly the case that the classifier diagnosed cytomegalovirus status with high specificity and sensitivity. The study designated 150 to 200 TCR beta chains cytomegalovirus-associated. In presence/absence analyses, roughly uniform sequencing depth across donors was assumed.

Germline values: CDR1 LGHNA, CDR2 YSLEER. V shed 2 bases, J shed 9 bases, and the junction held 6 bases outside the gene matches. CDR3 size: 15 residues. About this clone itself: Its specificity is not known.

13 Jbeta primers and 60 Vbeta primers were used for the PCR. Measured with immunoSEQ multiplex PCR; TCRdb has only the in-frame clones, and not every one. This sample yields some 120,000 clones, of which 79% are seen a single time; 1.5% to 2.5% belongs to the top ten. The chain couples TRBV4-3 to TRBJ1-6; 8 bases map to TRBD1. Sequenced material: PBMCs. This clonotype originated in a man between 18 and 29 years old in good health and CMV-seronegative. In DNA, the CDR3 is TGCGCCAGCAGCCAACAGGGGGCTGTGGGTTCACCCCTCCACTTT. Its translation: CASSQQGAVGSPLHF.